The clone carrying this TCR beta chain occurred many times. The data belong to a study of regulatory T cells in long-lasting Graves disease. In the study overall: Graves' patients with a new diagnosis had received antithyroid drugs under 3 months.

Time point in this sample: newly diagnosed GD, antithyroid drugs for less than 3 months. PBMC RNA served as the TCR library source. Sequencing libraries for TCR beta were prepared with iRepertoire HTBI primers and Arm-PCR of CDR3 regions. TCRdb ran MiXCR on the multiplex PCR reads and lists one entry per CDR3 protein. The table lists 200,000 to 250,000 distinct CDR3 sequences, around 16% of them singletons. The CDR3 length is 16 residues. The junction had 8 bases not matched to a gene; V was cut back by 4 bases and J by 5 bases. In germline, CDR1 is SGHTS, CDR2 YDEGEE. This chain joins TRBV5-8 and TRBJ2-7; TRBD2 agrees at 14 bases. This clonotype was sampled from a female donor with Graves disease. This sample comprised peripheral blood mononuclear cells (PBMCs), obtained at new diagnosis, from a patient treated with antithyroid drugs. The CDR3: CASSLATSGRAHEQYF. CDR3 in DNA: TGTGCCAGCAGCCTCGCGACTAGCGGGAGGGCCCACGAGCAGTACTTC.